The sequence of this T cell receptor (beta chain) was determined in a study of OX40 agonist ivuxolimab in advanced cancers. For the study at large: The study enrolled dose-escalation patients with hepatocellular carcinoma, melanoma, renal cell or head and neck cancer. Findings of the study overall: Averaged across samples, CD8+ T cells carried more expanded clones than CD4+ did.

TCRdb's copy holds only in-frame clones and misses some; the assay was immunoSEQ multiplex PCR. Of 65,000 or so clones in the sample, roughly 88% were seen once. On this clone itself: Its matching antigen is unknown.

V was pared by 6 bases and J by 3 bases, with 7 bases of the junction left unmatched. Germline V CDR1 and CDR2: SGHDT, YYEEEE. The CDR3 extends over 15 amino acids. This chain uses TRBV5-6 with TRBJ2-5; the match to TRBD1 covers 11 bases. The sequencing here drew on CD4+ or CD8+ T cells sorted from blood, taken in a trial of the OX40 agonist ivuxolimab. The source is an adult with an advanced solid tumor such as melanoma, head and neck, liver or kidney cancer. This chain's CDR3 is CASIQLGQGEETQYF. CDR3 nucleotide sequence: TGTGCCAGCATCCAATTGGGACAGGGGGAAGAGACCCAGTACTTC.